This T cell receptor (beta chain) comes out of a study of cytomegalovirus exposure and HLA in healthy donors. Here immunoSEQ multiplex PCR was the method, and the copy in TCRdb shows in-frame clones only, minus some. The sample holds about 98,000 clones; around 88% are singletons and the top ten take roughly 3.9%. The V end lost 6 bases, the J end lost 7 bases, and 12 bases lay between the germline ends. This CDR3 comprises 12 residues. Germline V CDR1 and CDR2: SEHNR, FQNEAQ (reference sequence). The sequencing input was PBMCs. The sequence was obtained from a woman aged 25 to 39 in good health and CMV-seronegative. The chain recombines TRBV7-9 with TRBJ1-1, with D perhaps TRBD1 (5 bases). The CDR3 DNA sequence: TGTGCCAGCAGGGGATTGGGACTTGAAGCTTTCTTT. Translated, it gives CASRGLGLEAFF. Variable domain in full (rest from reference TRBV7-9 and TRBJ1-1): DTGVSQNPRHKITKRGQNVTFRCDPISEHNRLYWYRQTLGQGPEFLTYFQNEAQLEKSRLLSDRFSAERPKGSFSTLEIQRTEQGDSAMYLCASRGLGLEAFFGQGTRLTVV.